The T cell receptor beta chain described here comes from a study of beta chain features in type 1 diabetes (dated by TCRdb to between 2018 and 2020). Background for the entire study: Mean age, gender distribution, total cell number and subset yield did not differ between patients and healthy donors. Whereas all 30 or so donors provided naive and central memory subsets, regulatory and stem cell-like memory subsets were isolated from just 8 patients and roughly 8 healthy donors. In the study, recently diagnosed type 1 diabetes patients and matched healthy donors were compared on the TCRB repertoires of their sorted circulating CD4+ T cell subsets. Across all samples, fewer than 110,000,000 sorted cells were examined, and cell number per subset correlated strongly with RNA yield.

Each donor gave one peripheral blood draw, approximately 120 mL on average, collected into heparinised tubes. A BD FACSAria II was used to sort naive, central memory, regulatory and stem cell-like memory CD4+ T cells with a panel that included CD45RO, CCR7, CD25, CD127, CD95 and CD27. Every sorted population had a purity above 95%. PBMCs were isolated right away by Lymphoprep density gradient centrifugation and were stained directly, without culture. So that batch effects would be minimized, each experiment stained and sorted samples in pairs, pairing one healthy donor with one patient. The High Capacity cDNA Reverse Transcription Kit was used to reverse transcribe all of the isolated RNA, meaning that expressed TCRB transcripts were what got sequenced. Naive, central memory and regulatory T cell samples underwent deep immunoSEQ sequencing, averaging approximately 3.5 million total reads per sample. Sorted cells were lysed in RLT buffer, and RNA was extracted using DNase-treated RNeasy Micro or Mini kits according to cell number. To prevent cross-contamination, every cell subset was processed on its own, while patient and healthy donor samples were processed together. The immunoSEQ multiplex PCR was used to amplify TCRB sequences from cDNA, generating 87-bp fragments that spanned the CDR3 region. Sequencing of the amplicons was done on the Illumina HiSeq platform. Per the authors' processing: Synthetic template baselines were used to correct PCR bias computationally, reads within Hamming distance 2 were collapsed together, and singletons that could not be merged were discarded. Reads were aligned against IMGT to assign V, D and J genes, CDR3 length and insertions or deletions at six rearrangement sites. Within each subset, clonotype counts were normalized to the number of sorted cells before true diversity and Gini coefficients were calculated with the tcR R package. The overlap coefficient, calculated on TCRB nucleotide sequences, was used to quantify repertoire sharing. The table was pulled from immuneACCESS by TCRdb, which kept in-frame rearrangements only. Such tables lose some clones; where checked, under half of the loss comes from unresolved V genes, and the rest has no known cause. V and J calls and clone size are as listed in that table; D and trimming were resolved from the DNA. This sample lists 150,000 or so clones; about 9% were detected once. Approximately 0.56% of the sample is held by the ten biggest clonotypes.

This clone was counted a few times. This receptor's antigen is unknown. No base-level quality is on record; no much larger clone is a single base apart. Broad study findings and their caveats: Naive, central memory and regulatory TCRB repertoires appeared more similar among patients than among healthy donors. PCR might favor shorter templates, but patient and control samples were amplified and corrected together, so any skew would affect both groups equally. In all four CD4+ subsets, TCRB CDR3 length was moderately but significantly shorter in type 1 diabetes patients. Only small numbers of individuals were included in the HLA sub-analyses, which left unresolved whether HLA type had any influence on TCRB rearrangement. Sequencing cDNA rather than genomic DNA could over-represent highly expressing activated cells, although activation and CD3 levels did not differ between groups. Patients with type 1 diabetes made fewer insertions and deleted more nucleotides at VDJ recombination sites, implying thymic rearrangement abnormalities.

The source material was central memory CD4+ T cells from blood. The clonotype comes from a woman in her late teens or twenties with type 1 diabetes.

The nucleotides are TGTGCCAGCAGCTTGGCGACTAGCGGCACAGATACGCAGTATTTT. Its protein reads: CASSLATSGTDTQYF. This chain is built from TRBV5-4 and TRBJ2-3; 8 middle bases align to TRBD2. V loses 0 bases at its end and J loses 1 base; junction bases beyond the gene matches: 1. From the germline V gene (reference sequence), CDR1 is SGHNT and CDR2 is YYREEE. The CDR3 runs 15 amino acids, cysteine and phenylalanine included. Only the CDR3 portion is preserved as DNA: 45 bases, with reading frame beginning at the first base. Reference TRBV5-4 and TRBJ2-3 genes cover what lies past the CDR3, so the full variable domain is ETGVTQSPTHLIKTRGQQVTLRCSSQSGHNTVSWYQQALGQGPQFIFQYYREEENGRGNFPPRFSGLQFPNYSSELNVNALELDDSALYLCASSLATSGTDTQYFGPGTRLTVL.